This T cell receptor (beta chain) was recovered during a study of read filtering for tumor transcriptome and immune sequencing. Study details: By R-ISS, stages I, II and III held around 8, 16 and 7 patients.

Molecular barcoded adaptors covering alpha/delta and beta/gamma chains were used on roughly 370 ng RNA. TCRdb used MiXCR to reprocess the reads, holding one entry per CDR3 protein. This table has 35,000 to 45,000 distinct CDR3 sequences, approximately 13% appearing once. The CDR3 is made up of 12 amino acids. Trimming pared 4 bases from V and 1 base from J, leaving 7 bases between. Germline CDR1 is SQVTM and CDR2 is ANQGSEA. This clonotype was counted a few times. The target antigen is unknown. General study points: The sorted CD138-negative fraction was a mixed bone marrow immune population, not purified T cells. Single-read clonotypes: roughly 80% of IR-seq clonotypes (around 3.5% of reads), around three quarters of RNA-seq clonotypes (approximately 49% of reads).

The gene calls are TRBV29-1 and TRBJ2-5, with D uncertain. The specimen was a population of CD138-negative cells sorted from bone marrow. The sequence was collected from a donor over 35 with multiple myeloma. The CDR3 reads CSVARGQETQYF. Written as DNA, the CDR3 is TGCAGCGTTGCTCGAGGCCAAGAGACCCAGTACTTC. The full variable domain, with the rest looked up from reference TRBV29-1 and TRBJ2-5, is SAVISQKPSRDICQRGTSLTIQCQVDSQVTMMFWYRQQPGQSLTLIATANQGSEATYESGFVIDKFPISRPNLTFSTLTVSNMSPEDSSIYLCSVARGQETQYFGPGTRLLVL.